One sample yielded the 5 T cell receptor beta chains listed below, sequenced in a study of T-cell memory formation after mild COVID-19. TCRdb redid the calling of the 5' RACE reads with MiXCR, one entry per CDR3 protein. The sample consists of 390,000 or so distinct CDR3 sequences, approximately 15% of them appearing once. Sequenced: PBMCs or a T cell subset sorted from them (not recorded which). Receptors were obtained from a man between 18 and 35 years old who had mild COVID-19 (a few samples of this study predate the infection). Cell type and time point are not known.

This clonotype showed up just a few times. The J gene is TRBJ2-2, the V gene TRBV25-1; perhaps TRBD1 as D (6 bases). The V end was cut by 2 bases, the J end by 5 bases, with 15 bases between. The CDR3 length is 16 residues. CDR1 MGHDK and CDR2 SYGVNS come from the germline V gene. The CDR3 is CASSEHWVRGTGELFF. The DNA of the CDR3 is TGTGCCAGCAGTGAACATTGGGTCAGGGGAACCGGGGAGCTGTTTTTT.

This clonotype was seen many times. The chain has TRBV6-2 or TRBV6-3 and TRBJ2-1; D remains unclear. The CDR3 spans 14 residues. The germline gives CDR1 MNHEY, CDR2 SVGEGT. V was clipped by 6 bases and J by 8 bases, with 17 bases between them. CDR3 coding DNA: TGTGCCAGCAGCACCCAAGGGCTGACGGATGAGCAGTTCTTC. Its protein is CASSTQGLTDEQFF.

The gene calls are TRBV5-6 and TRBJ1-5; D might be TRBD1 (5 bases). This CDR3 contains 15 residues. Germline loops: CDR1 SGHDT, CDR2 YYEEEE. Deletions cut 0 bases from V and 4 bases from J, with 11 bases between. The CDR3 loop is CASSLGEGVNQPQHF. The CDR3 DNA reads TGTGCCAGCAGCTTGGGCGAAGGGGTGAATCAGCCCCAGCATTTT.

This chain links TRBV10-3 with TRBJ1-2; D uncertain. Looked up from germline, CDR1 is ENHRY and CDR2 is SYGVKD. The CDR3 totals 12 residues. Trimming took 7 bases from V and 4 from J, leaving 10 bases between them. The CDR3 bases are TGTGCCATCACCGCTGGTATCTATGGCTACACCTTC. Translating it yields CAITAGIYGYTF.

The sample holds a few counts of this clonotype. This chain connects TRBV20-1 to TRBJ2-7; tentatively, D is TRBD2 (7 bases). The CDR3 covers 13 residues. Trimming removed 4 bases from V and 6 bases from J, with 16 bases in between. Germline V gene lookup returns CDR1 DFQATT and CDR2 SNEGSKA (reference sequence). CDR3 sequence reads: CSATPGGGGEQYF. CDR3 nucleotide sequence: TGCAGTGCTACCCCGGGGGGCGGGGGCGAGCAGTACTTC.